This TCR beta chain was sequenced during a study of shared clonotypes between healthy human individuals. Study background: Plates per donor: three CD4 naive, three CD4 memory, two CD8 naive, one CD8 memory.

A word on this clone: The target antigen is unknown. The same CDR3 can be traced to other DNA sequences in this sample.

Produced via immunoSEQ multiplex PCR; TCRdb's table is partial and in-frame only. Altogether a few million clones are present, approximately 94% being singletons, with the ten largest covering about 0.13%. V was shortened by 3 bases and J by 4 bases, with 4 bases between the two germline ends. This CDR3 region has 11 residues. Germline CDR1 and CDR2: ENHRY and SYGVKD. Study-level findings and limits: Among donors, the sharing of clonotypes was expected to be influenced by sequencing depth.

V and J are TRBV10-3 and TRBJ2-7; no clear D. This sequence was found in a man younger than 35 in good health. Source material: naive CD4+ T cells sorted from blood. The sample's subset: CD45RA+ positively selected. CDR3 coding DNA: TGTGCCATCAGTGATTCGTACGAGCAGTACTTC. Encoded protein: CAISDSYEQYF.